These 5 T cell receptor beta chains came from one sample sequenced in a study of control samples from healthy donors and cancer patients. TCRdb's copy holds only in-frame clones and misses some; the assay was immunoSEQ multiplex PCR. The table lists around 110,000 clones, roughly 93% of them singletons. Specimen: blood. These receptors were collected from a man younger than 40 in good health.

The genes are TRBV12-5 and TRBJ1-1; the match to TRBD1 covers 7 bases. The CDR3 covers 19 residues. With 2 bases clipped from V and 0 bases from J, the junction kept 15 bases outside the gene matches. CDR1 LGHNT and CDR2 FRNRAP come from the germline V gene. As DNA, the CDR3 is TGTGCTAGTGGTTTGTTTGGGGGGCAGGGGGAATCGATGAACACTGAAGCTTTCTTT. This codes for CASGLFGGQGESMNTEAFF.

The V and J genes are TRBV29-1 and TRBJ1-2, with TRBD1 as a possible D gene (5 bases). The V and J ends lost 6 bases and 4 bases respectively, with 12 bases between them. Germline loops: CDR1 SQVTM, CDR2 ANQGSEA. This CDR3 contains 12 residues. In nucleotides, the CDR3 is TGCAGCGTCGGGACGACCCTCTATGGCTACACCTTC. It translates to CSVGTTLYGYTF.

V is TRBV19 and J is TRBJ2-1; 12 bases fit TRBD1. Germline-derived CDR1 and CDR2 are LNHDA and SQIVND (reference sequence). V dropped 1 base and J dropped 9; count of bases not matched to a gene: 10. The CDR3 sequence is 17 residues long. The CDR3 coding sequence is TGTGCCAGTAGTATAGGCCGGGACAGGGGGCTTGTTGGTGAGCAGTTCTTC. Protein product: CASSIGRDRGLVGEQFF.

V usage is TRBV9 and J usage is TRBJ1-2, with D hard to call. From germline, CDR1 is SGDLS and CDR2 YYNGEE. The ends were cut back, 1 base at V and 1 base at J, with 5 bases in the middle. The CDR3 totals 13 residues. The CDR3 loop is CASSVTNNYGYTF. The CDR3 DNA sequence: TGTGCCAGCAGCGTAACCAATAACTATGGCTACACCTTC.

This clone has a single count. This chain links TRBV5-1 with TRBJ1-2; 11 bases line up with TRBD1. The J segment lost 7 bases and the V segment lost 7 bases, leaving 15 bases of the junction unmatched. This CDR3 region has 16 residues. The germline V gene encodes CDR1 SGHRS and CDR2 YFSETQ. In DNA, the CDR3 is TGCGCCAGCGGAAACTATGGACAGGGGGCCAGGGTTGGCTACACCTTC. Protein product: CASGNYGQGARVGYTF.